The T cell receptor beta chain described here comes from a study of Ad26.COV2.S vaccination and SARS-CoV-2 variants. On the study more broadly: Intramuscular Ad26.COV2.S doses were given once or twice, 56 days apart.

The CDR3 loop spans 15 amino acids. Trimming cost V 6 bases and J 4 bases, with 15 bases left between them. In germline, CDR1 is SNHLY, CDR2 FYNNEI. Treatment specified: 19 received Ad26.COV2.S at low or high dose, single or two shots; roughly five received placebo; per-sample allocation not given. All samples were drawn on day 63, counting from the first vaccine or placebo injection. Note on this clone: Its antigen is unknown.

Study conclusions and caveats: Responses of spike-specific T cells (both CD8+ and CD4+) reportedly showed substantial breadth after vaccination. Vaccine and placebo groups showed comparable non-spike TCR breadth.

Sequencing was performed with immunoSEQ multiplex PCR; in TCRdb, only in-frame clones are kept and a portion is missing. The table lists about 460,000 clones, approximately 90% of them singletons. The V call is TRBV2, the J call TRBJ2-2; perhaps TRBD1 as D (6 bases). The sequence derives from a person aged 18-60 years who received the Ad26.COV2.S COVID-19 vaccine or a placebo. The sample consisted of peripheral blood, taken in a trial of Ad26.COV2.S vaccine versus placebo. CDR3 sequence: CASSQGFLITGELFF. For the CDR3, the DNA is TGTGCCAGCAGCCAGGGGTTTCTGATCACCGGGGAGCTGTTTTTT.